Presented here are 10 T cell receptor beta chains from one specimen sequenced in a study of read filtering for tumor transcriptome and immune sequencing. From approximately 430 ng of RNA, a library with molecular barcoded alpha/delta and beta/gamma adaptors was made. TCRdb redid the calling of the reads with MiXCR, one entry per CDR3 protein. The sample lists about 28,000 distinct CDR3 sequences, roughly an eighth occurring once. Source material: a population of CD138-negative cells sorted from bone marrow. These receptors all stem from a donor aged 40 or older with multiple myeloma.

The chain couples TRBV6-5 to TRBJ2-3; D possibly corresponds to TRBD2 (6 bases). Deletions cut 6 bases from V and 1 base from J, with 14 bases between. CDR3 size: 15 residues. Germline V lookup: CDR1 MNHEY, CDR2 SVGAGI. CDR3 in DNA: TGTGCCAGCAGGTCTATTTCGGGGGGCACAGATACGCAGTATTTT. Translation gives CASRSISGGTDTQYF.

Ten or more counts support this clonotype. The V and J genes are TRBV19 and TRBJ2-1; 12 bases align to TRBD2. J was trimmed by 11 bases and V by 7 bases; bases with no gene match: 9. The germline V gene has CDR1 LNHDA and CDR2 SQIVND (reference sequence). This CDR3 has 14 residues. The CDR3 sequence: CASKGLAGGPQQFF. CDR3 sequence (DNA): TGTGCCAGTAAAGGGCTAGCGGGAGGGCCGCAGCAGTTCTTC.

This clonotype was counted many times. The J gene is TRBJ2-5, the V gene TRBV5-1; D perhaps matches TRBD1 (6 bases). CDR1 and CDR2 (germline): SGHRS, YFSETQ. The CDR3 spans 14 residues. V lost 1 base and J lost 5, with 12 bases in between. CDR3 coding DNA: TGCGCCAGCAGCTTGAAACAGGGCGAGGAGACCCAGTACTTC. Translated: CASSLKQGEETQYF.

This clonotype turned up a few times. This likely comes from a read error, as the CDR3 has no conserved phenylalanine or tryptophan at its end. The rearrangement joins TRBV14 to TRBJ2-1; 9 nucleotides match TRBD2. Germline loops: CDR1 SGHDN, CDR2 FVKESK. J gave up 3 bases and V 6 bases, and 6 bases lay outside the gene matches. CDR3 length: 15 residues. The CDR3: CASRRSGRIYNEQFL. The CDR3, as DNA: TGTGCCAGCAGGCGGAGCGGGAGGATCTACAATGAGCAGTTCCTC.

This clonotype was counted only a few times. The V gene is TRBV19, the J gene TRBJ2-7; 10 bases line up with TRBD2. Per the germline V gene, CDR1 is LNHDA and CDR2 is SQIVND (reference sequence). V shed 4 bases and J 3 bases; nucleotides not matched to a gene: 6. There are 15 residues in the CDR3. The CDR3 is CASSSRAGGYYEQYF. CDR3 coding DNA: TGTGCCAGTAGTAGCCGAGCGGGAGGGTACTACGAGCAGTACTTC.

This clonotype was picked up a small number of times. The chain joins TRBV20-1 to TRBJ2-3, with D perhaps given as TRBD1 or TRBD2 (5 bases each). V lost 1 base and J 4 bases, leaving 15 bases between the germline ends. Germline CDR1 DFQATT, CDR2 SNEGSKA (reference sequence). CDR3 length: 15 residues. This CDR3 reads CSARVPGRGADTQYF. The CDR3 region has the DNA TGCAGTGCTAGAGTTCCGGGCCGAGGGGCAGATACGCAGTATTTT.

This clonotype showed up many times. The V gene is TRBV7-9, the J gene TRBJ2-7, with D perhaps given as TRBD1 or TRBD2 (6 bases each). V was pared by 5 bases and J by 5 bases, with 16 bases between. Germline assignment: CDR1 SEHNR and CDR2 FQNEAQ (reference sequence). The CDR3 length is 14 residues. The CDR3 region has the DNA TGTGCCAGCAGCCCCGGGGGAAACAGGGACGAGCAGTACTTC. Amino acids: CASSPGGNRDEQYF.

The CDR3 loop reads CASSRPALVSPWNEQFF. The CDR3 bases are TGTGCCAGCAGCCGCCCGGCGTTAGTGAGCCCGTGGAATGAGCAGTTCTTC. The V call is TRBV7-8, the J call TRBJ2-1; no reliable D call. V dropped 5 bases and J dropped 7 bases, with 24 bases sitting between them. This CDR3 comprises 17 residues. CDR1 and CDR2 (germline): SGHVS, FQNEAQ. Together with reference TRBV7-8 and TRBJ2-1, the CDR3 gives the full variable domain: GAGVSQSPRYKVAKRGQDVALRCDPISGHVSLFWYQQALGQGPEFLTYFQNEAQLDKSGLPSDRFFAERPEGSVSTLKIQRTQQEDSAVYLCASSRPALVSPWNEQFFGPGTRLTVL.

The sample holds many counts of this clonotype. The J gene is TRBJ2-7, the V gene TRBV5-1; no reliable D call. The CDR3 length is 12 residues. Germline lookup yields CDR1 SGHRS and CDR2 YFSETQ. V was trimmed by 0 bases and J by 2 bases, leaving 3 bases between them. CDR3 in amino acids: CASSLDTYEQYF. In nucleotides, the CDR3 is TGCGCCAGCAGCTTGGACACCTACGAGCAGTACTTC.

This clonotype showed up many times. The J gene is TRBJ1-4, the V gene TRBV30; D might be TRBD1 (5 bases). Trimming cost V 2 bases and J 4 bases, with 11 bases left between them. The CDR3 loop spans 14 amino acids. Germline CDR1 GTSNPN, CDR2 SVGIG (reference sequence). The CDR3 region has the DNA TGTGCCTGGAGTCGGGGGACTTTTAATGAAAAACTGTTTTTT. Its translation: CAWSRGTFNEKLFF.